The 7 T cell receptor beta chains reported below all come from one sample, sequenced in a study of cytomegalovirus exposure and HLA in healthy donors. The PCR ran on 60 Vbeta and 13 Jbeta primers. The repertoire was sequenced with immunoSEQ multiplex PCR; TCRdb's copy has only in-frame clones and lacks some. The sample contains approximately 150,000 clones, around four fifths of which appear only once. The sequenced material came from PBMCs. The receptors were sampled from a man younger than 30 in good health and CMV-seropositive.

The chain combines TRBV7-8 with TRBJ1-2, with D tentatively TRBD1 (6 bases). The CDR3 consists of 15 residues. V was pared by 3 bases and J by 3 bases, with 14 bases between. Germline CDR1 and CDR2: SGHVS and FQNEAQ. For the CDR3, the DNA is TGTGCCAGCAGCTTCCGGGACAAGGGTTACTATGGCTACACCTTC. Its translation: CASSFRDKGYYGYTF.

This clone appeared a single time. The chain links TRBV11-2 to TRBJ2-3; no clear D. The length of the CDR3 is 13 residues. Germline CDR1 and CDR2: SGHAT and FQNNGV. The V end lost 5 bases, the J end lost 7 bases, and 13 bases lay between the germline ends. CDR3 sequence: CASSLPPPYTQYF. Written as DNA, the CDR3 is TGTGCCAGCAGCCTACCCCCCCCGTATACGCAGTATTTT.

The V and J genes are TRBV4-2 and TRBJ1-5, with TRBD1 as a possible D gene (5 bases). Germline V CDR1 and CDR2: LGHNA, YNFKEQ. V was clipped by 6 bases and J by 3 bases, with 15 bases between them. This CDR3 is built from 15 residues. The CDR3, as DNA: TGTGCCAGCAGAGAACAGGTCGGAAACAATCAGCCCCAGCATTTT. Translated, it gives CASREQVGNNQPQHF.

The V gene is TRBV29-1, the J gene TRBJ2-5; D remains unclear. The CDR3 runs 13 residues. Trimming took off 6 bases at V and 1 base at J, with 12 bases between the two ends. Germline V lookup: CDR1 SQVTM, CDR2 ANQGSEA. Here the CDR3 DNA reads TGCAGCGTCCAGACTTCGAGCCAAGAGACCCAGTACTTC. Translating gives CSVQTSSQETQYF.

The chain links TRBV7-6 to TRBJ2-2; possible D gene TRBD2, 5 bases. V was pared by 2 bases and J by 7 bases, with 8 bases between. CDR3 length: 13 residues. Germline CDR1 is SGHVS and CDR2 is FNYEAQ. CDR3 protein: CASSLREFGELFF. The CDR3 DNA reads as TGTGCCAGCAGCTTACGGGAATTCGGGGAGCTGTTTTTT.

This clone was seen more than once but under ten times. V gene TRBV10-3 combines with J gene TRBJ2-1; 7 bases align to TRBD1. The germline V gene has CDR1 ENHRY and CDR2 SYGVKD. This CDR3 contains 16 residues. V dropped 0 bases and J dropped 5; count of bases not matched to a gene: 7. This CDR3 is CAISESRGGADNEQFF. The CDR3 region has the DNA TGTGCCATCAGTGAGTCGAGAGGGGGCGCGGACAATGAGCAGTTCTTC.

The chain recombines TRBV4-3 with TRBJ2-1, with D unresolved. CDR1 is LGHNA, CDR2 YSLEER, per germline. Trimming removed 3 bases from V and 13 bases from J, with 19 bases in between. This CDR3 region has 14 residues. In nucleotides, the CDR3 is TGCGCCAGCAGCCACGATCCCCCCTCCAGGCCACAGTTCTTC. This gives the protein CASSHDPPSRPQFF.